This TCR beta chain was captured by sequencing in a study of PD-L1 blockade in urothelial cancer. Study overall: Analysis of blood occurred 3 weeks (second dose) and 6 weeks after treatment start. General study points: Lower pretreatment blood TCR clonality, under the median, predicted better survival, researchers reported.

Specified time point: pretreatment peripheral blood. The number of samples from each patient was between 1 and 8, taken pretreatment and on-treatment. The repertoire was sequenced with immunoSEQ multiplex PCR; TCRdb's copy has only in-frame clones and lacks some. The sample holds 40,000 to 60,000 clones; around four fifths are singletons and the top ten take approximately 2.9%. The trim removed 5 bases at V and 7 bases at J, leaving 12 bases unmatched. The CDR3 consists of 16 residues. Looked up from germline, CDR1 is SGHTA and CDR2 is FQGNSA. Note on this clone: Its antigen is not known.

The chain has TRBV7-2 and TRBJ1-4, with 8 bases that match TRBD1. The source of this sequence is a man between 65 and 85 years old with urothelial cancer. Material: PBMCs, obtained around atezolizumab (anti-PD-L1) treatment. CDR3 sequence reads: CASSPIPGGRGEKLFF. CDR3 nucleotides: TGTGCCAGCAGCCCGATCCCAGGGGGCCGGGGTGAAAAACTGTTTTTT. The full variable domain, in which reference TRBV7-2 and TRBJ1-4 provide the parts outside the CDR3, is GAGVSQSPSNKVTEKGKDVELRCDPISGHTALYWYRQSLGQGLEFLIYFQGNSAPDKSGLPSDRFSAERTGGSVSTLTIQRTQQEDSAVYLCASSPIPGGRGEKLFFGSGTQLSVL.